One and the same sample provided the 13 T cell receptor beta chains below, sequenced in a study of identical twins (dated by TCRdb to the mid-2010s). The library was obtained by 5' RACE. Sequencing was carried out with an Illumina HiSeq 2000. Using fastp trimming at Q25 and MiXCR clonotype assembly, TCRdb reanalyzed the public sequencing data and kept in-frame beta chains. Each entry merges the rows of one CDR3 protein and shows their most common DNA and genes. The sample includes roughly 230,000 distinct CDR3 sequences, with approximately 8.3% observed a single time. Jointly, the top ten make up 2.5% to 3.5% of the sample. These same data were also listed under a study on yellow fever vaccine responses in identical twins.

Sample: CD8+ T cells sorted from blood. These receptors all stem from a young woman in good health.

This clonotype was counted only a few times. V usage is TRBV9 and J usage is TRBJ2-2; no definite D call. This CDR3 is built from 11 residues. V shed 7 bases and J shed 4 bases, with 5 bases lying between them. CDR1 is SGDLS, CDR2 YYNGEE, per germline. CDR3 in amino acids: CASGVTGELFF. Here the CDR3 DNA reads TGTGCCAGCGGTGTCACCGGGGAGCTGTTTTTT.

The chain joins TRBV7-9 to TRBJ2-2, with D possibly being TRBD1 (5 bases). CDR3 length: 14 residues. CDR1 SEHNR and CDR2 FQNEAQ come from the germline V gene (reference sequence). V lost 5 bases to trimming and J lost 6 bases, with 13 bases between them. CDR3 region: CASSPKGQAGELFF. In nucleotides, the CDR3 is TGTGCCAGCAGCCCCAAGGGGCAGGCCGGGGAGCTGTTTTTT.

The CDR3 protein is CATSNRPGAGELFF. The CDR3 nucleotides read TGTGCCACCAGCAACCGCCCAGGGGCCGGGGAGCTGTTTTTT. V gene TRBV15 combines with J gene TRBJ2-2; a weak D match, TRBD1 (6 bases). The V gene's germline CDR1 is LNHNV and CDR2 YYDKDF (reference sequence). V was shortened by 4 bases and J by 6 bases, with 12 bases between the two germline ends. CDR3 length equals 14 residues.

This clonotype was found a few times. This chain uses TRBV9 with TRBJ1-4, with D possibly being TRBD1 (6 bases). Trimming left V 3 bases short and J 8 bases short, with 17 bases between. CDR3 length: 15 residues. The germline V gene encodes CDR1 SGDLS and CDR2 YYNGEE. CDR3 coding DNA: TGTGCCAGCAGCGAAGGACAGTCGGGTTTAGAAAAACTGTTTTTT. This translates into CASSEGQSGLEKLFF.

This clonotype has a count of ten or more. This chain connects TRBV24-1 to TRBJ2-3; D not resolved. CDR1 KGHDR and CDR2 SFDVKD come from the germline V gene. The CDR3 spans 14 residues. Trimming took 4 bases from V and 2 from J, leaving 9 bases between them. The DNA of the CDR3 is TGTGCCACCAGTGAGTGGGCTTTCACAGATACGCAGTATTTT. It translates to CATSEWAFTDTQYF.

This clonotype was detected a few times. This chain joins TRBV19 and TRBJ1-1, with D unclear. V was cut by 1 base and J by 4 bases, with 1 base left in between. The CDR3 contains 11 residues. Germline loops: CDR1 LNHDA, CDR2 SQIVND (reference sequence). CDR3 protein: CASSIATEAFF. CDR3 nucleotides: TGTGCCAGTAGTATAGCCACTGAAGCTTTCTTT.

At least ten counts were recorded for this clonotype. The chain uses TRBV7-9 and TRBJ1-1, with TRBD1 identical over 7 bases. V was clipped by 4 bases and J by 1 base; unmatched bases: 3. The CDR3 contains 14 residues. The germline CDR1 and CDR2 sequences are SEHNR and FQNEAQ (reference sequence). The CDR3 loop is CASSSWTGNTEAFF. CDR3 coding DNA: TGTGCCAGCAGCTCCTGGACAGGGAACACTGAAGCTTTCTTT.

This clonotype appeared many times. The chain is built from TRBV11-1 and TRBJ2-5; D is unresolved. Between the trimmed V and J ends, which lost 5 bases and 5 bases, there was a span of 12 bases. Germline lookup yields CDR1 SGHAT and CDR2 FQDESV (reference sequence). The CDR3 covers 13 residues. CDR3 region: CASSQFVGETQYF. The CDR3, as DNA: TGTGCCAGCAGCCAATTCGTCGGTGAGACCCAGTACTTC.

This chain connects TRBV4-3 to TRBJ2-7; D possibly matches TRBD1 or TRBD2 (5 bases each). CDR1 LGHNA and CDR2 YSLEER come from the germline V gene. The length of the CDR3 is 15 residues. Trimming cost V 1 base and J 3 bases, with 13 bases left between them. The CDR3 spells CASSQGRGPFYEQYF. CDR3 DNA sequence: TGCGCCAGCAGCCAAGGTCGGGGACCTTTCTACGAGCAGTACTTC.

This clonotype occurred a few times. This chain connects TRBV5-6 to TRBJ2-7; D might be TRBD1 (5 bases). Germline CDR1 reads SGHDT; CDR2 reads YYEEEE. The CDR3 spans 14 residues. Trimming removed 5 bases from V and 1 base from J, with 13 bases in between. CDR3 loop: CASSNDRSSYEQYF. In nucleotides, the CDR3 is TGTGCCAGCAGTAACGACAGATCATCCTACGAGCAGTACTTC.

This chain connects TRBV25-1 to TRBJ1-1, with D perhaps TRBD1 (6 bases). The CDR3 sequence is 14 residues long. Between the trimmed V and J ends, which lost 3 bases and 5 bases, there was a span of 13 bases. CDR1 and CDR2 (germline): MGHDK, SYGVNS. CDR3 loop: CASSEEGGWTEAFF. In nucleotides, the CDR3 is TGTGCCAGCAGTGAGGAGGGGGGGTGGACTGAAGCTTTCTTT.

This clonotype was counted only a few times. The V call is TRBV10-3, the J call TRBJ2-1, with 12 positions matching TRBD2. The CDR3 is made up of 15 amino acids. The germline CDR1 and CDR2 sequences are ENHRY and SYGVKD. Trimming cost V 7 bases and J 4 bases; bases outside gene matches: 5. The DNA of the CDR3 is TGTGCCATCACCGAGGGGACTAGCGGGTACAATGAGCAGTTCTTC. This encodes CAITEGTSGYNEQFF.

This clonotype appeared a few times. For the CDR3, the DNA is TGTGCCAGCAGTTACCCAATCCGGGACAGAAGCACAGATACGCAGTATTTT. As protein: CASSYPIRDRSTDTQYF. The chain has TRBV6-2 or TRBV6-3 and TRBJ2-3; TRBD1 matches 7 bases. CDR1 is MNHEY and CDR2 is SVGEGT in the germline V gene. Germline trimming cut 2 bases from V and 0 bases from J; bases unmatched to any gene: 8. There are 17 residues in the CDR3.